This T cell receptor beta chain was recorded in a study of blood T cell repertoires in COVID-19. TCRdb's copy holds only in-frame clones and misses some; the assay was immunoSEQ multiplex PCR. Among more than 300,000 clones listed, almost 90% were seen once. Sequences were obtained from peripheral blood. The clonotype was recovered from a woman in her thirties or forties with COVID-19, enrolled during active disease.

The CDR3 nucleotides read TGTGCCAGCAGTCCCTCAGGGTGGGAAGCTTTCTTT. This encodes CASSPSGWEAFF. The chain joins TRBV27 to TRBJ1-1; D might be TRBD1 (5 bases). Trimming pared 5 bases from V and 8 bases from J, leaving 12 bases between. Germline V gene data show CDR1 as MNHEY and CDR2 as SMNVEV (reference sequence). The CDR3 runs 12 residues.